This T cell receptor beta chain was documented in a study of T-cell memory formation after mild COVID-19. This clonotype appeared many times. MiXCR, applied by TCRdb to the 5' RACE reads, yields one record per CDR3 protein. Counted here are fewer than 300,000 distinct CDR3 sequences, over 15% occurring once; the ten biggest clones make up 23%. CDR1 is MDHEN, CDR2 SYDVKM, per germline. Trimming at V came to 6 bases and at J to 2 bases, leaving 9 bases not matched to a gene. The CDR3 has 15 amino acids. The specimen was PBMCs or a T cell subset sorted from them (not recorded which). The chain links TRBV28 to TRBJ2-5; 7 positions match TRBD1. The receptor was derived from a man younger than 30 who had mild COVID-19 (a few samples of this study predate the infection). Cell type and time point are not known. This CDR3 reads CASSRLTGNQETQYF. CDR3 in DNA: TGTGCCAGCAGCCGACTGACAGGGAATCAAGAGACCCAGTACTTC.